The next 8 T cell receptor beta chains were all read from a single sample in a study of T cells in Graves' hyperthyroidism and ophthalmopathy. Regions amplified from RNA transcripts were the TCR beta CDR3 regions. TCR CDR3 regions were first amplified by RT-PCR with HTBI primers. TCRdb re-derived calls from the multiplex PCR reads in MiXCR, one entry per CDR3 protein. The sample comprises 560,000 or so distinct CDR3 sequences, approximately 20% of which are singletons, and 40% to 50% rests with the top ten. Sequences were obtained from blood. The receptor source for this set is a man aged 35 to 55 with Graves' ophthalmopathy.

The V and J genes are TRBV5-1 and TRBJ2-1; D is unclear. Germline loops: CDR1 SGHRS, CDR2 YFSETQ. V was trimmed by 0 bases and J by 2 bases, leaving 6 bases between them. This CDR3 is 14 amino acids long. CDR3 sequence reads: CASSLDLPYNEQFF. In nucleotides, the CDR3 is TGCGCCAGCAGCTTGGATTTACCCTACAATGAGCAGTTCTTC.

This chain's CDR3 is CASSVEATVQETQYF. As DNA, the CDR3 is TGTGCCAGCAGCGTAGAGGCGACCGTTCAAGAGACCCAGTACTTC. This chain joins TRBV9 and TRBJ2-5; D unresolved. This CDR3 comprises 15 residues. V shed 0 bases and J shed 2 bases, with 11 bases lying between them. The V gene's germline CDR1 is SGDLS and CDR2 YYNGEE.

This clonotype was counted many times. The V and J genes are TRBV7-2 and TRBJ1-4; possibly TRBD1 for D (6 bases). This CDR3 is built from 15 residues. The germline CDR1 and CDR2 sequences are SGHTA and FQGNSA. V was trimmed by 5 bases and J by 7 bases, leaving 17 bases between them. CDR3 region: CASSHGQRRPEKLFF. The CDR3, as DNA: TGTGCCAGCAGCCACGGACAGCGCCGACCTGAAAAACTGTTTTTT.

This clonotype was picked up many times. V and J are TRBV7-2 and TRBJ2-3, with 7 bases matching TRBD2. Germline V CDR1 and CDR2: SGHTA, FQGNSA. This CDR3 spans 16 amino acids. V was pared by 1 base and J by 4 bases, with 8 bases of the junction left unmatched. CDR3 sequence (DNA): TGTGCCAGCAGCTTAGGGGGTCGGGGAGGGGCAGATACGCAGTATTTT. Translated, it gives CASSLGGRGGADTQYF.

This clonotype was recorded a few times. The chain is built from TRBV6-1 and TRBJ1-6; D is unclear. Germline CDR1 reads MNHNS; CDR2 reads SASEGT. Trimming took 6 bases from V and 10 from J, leaving 13 bases between them. The CDR3 is 13 amino acids. CDR3 protein: CASSPSGLSPLHF. DNA for the CDR3: TGTGCCAGCAGCCCCTCCGGATTGTCACCCCTCCACTTT.

The table lists this clonotype with a few counts. The J gene is TRBJ1-2, the V gene TRBV7-9, with 10 bases matching TRBD1. V trimming: 5 bases; J trimming: 5 bases; junction bases outside the gene matches: 8. The CDR3 runs to 15 residues. Germline V gene sequence: CDR1 SEHNR, CDR2 FQNEAQ (reference sequence). The CDR3 bases are TGTGCCAGCAGCCCACGAGGACAGGGGGGGTATGGCTACACCTTC. Protein sequence: CASSPRGQGGYGYTF.

As to this clonotype: The germline gene is not matched at one end of the junction; a read error may be the cause. The chain combines TRBV28 with TRBJ2-7, with 15 bases matching TRBD2. Per the germline V gene, CDR1 is MDHEN and CDR2 is SYDVKM. This CDR3 comprises 12 residues. In DNA form, the CDR3 reads TGTGCCAGCAGTACATCCGGGACTAGCGGGAGGTTC. Translation: CASSTSGTSGRF.

This clonotype was observed many times. V usage is TRBV2 and J usage is TRBJ2-3; the D is unclear. This CDR3 spans 14 amino acids. From germline, CDR1 is SNHLY and CDR2 FYNNEI. With 0 bases removed from V and 0 bases from J, the gap between germline ends came to 4 bases. The DNA of the CDR3 is TGTGCCAGCAGTGAAGCGGTTAGCACAGATACGCAGTATTTT. Translated: CASSEAVSTDTQYF.